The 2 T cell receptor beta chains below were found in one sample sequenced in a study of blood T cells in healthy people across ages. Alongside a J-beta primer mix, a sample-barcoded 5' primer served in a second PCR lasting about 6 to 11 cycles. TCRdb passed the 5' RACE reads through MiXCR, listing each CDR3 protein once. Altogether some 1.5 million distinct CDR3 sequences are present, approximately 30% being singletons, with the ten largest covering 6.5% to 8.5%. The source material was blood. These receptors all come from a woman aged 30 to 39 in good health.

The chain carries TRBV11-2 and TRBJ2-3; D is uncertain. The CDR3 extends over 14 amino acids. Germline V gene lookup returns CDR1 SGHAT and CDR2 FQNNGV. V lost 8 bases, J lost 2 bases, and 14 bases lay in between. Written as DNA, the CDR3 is TGTGCCAGCTCTAGGCCACAGCCCACAGATACGCAGTATTTT. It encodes CASSRPQPTDTQYF.

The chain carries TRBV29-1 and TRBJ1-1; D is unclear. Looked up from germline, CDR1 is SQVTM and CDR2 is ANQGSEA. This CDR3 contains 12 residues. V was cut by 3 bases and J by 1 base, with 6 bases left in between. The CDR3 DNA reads TGCAGCGTTGAGGTAACGAACACTGAAGCTTTCTTT. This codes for CSVEVTNTEAFF.